The T cell receptor beta chain described here comes from a study of vaccination and CD4 T cells after COVID-19 (dated by TCRdb to between 2021 and 2023). Study-level background: SARS-CoV-2 positivity had been established in the convalescent patients by nasal swab PCR, and mild disease was recorded in roughly ten of these patients and severe disease in one. In the convalescent cohort there were six males and four females, among whom were two Hispanic individuals, seven Caucasians, two Asians and one multiracial person. Two doses of either the Pfizer-BioNTech BNT162b2 vaccine (n=8) or the Moderna mRNA-1273 vaccine (n=2) were administered to participants. Post-COVID blood samples were collected from convalescent patients a median of around 100 days after diagnosis, with a range of roughly 30 to 170 days. Post-vaccine blood samples were obtained a median of around 74 days after the second vaccine dose, with a range of about 14 to 250 days. The spike-specific CD4+ TCR repertoire was compared before and after mRNA vaccination in around ten COVID-19 convalescent patients and a few infection-naive healthy vaccine recipients. Overall study results and their limits: The median count of SARS-CoV-2-reactive clonotypes went up from 20 to 25 after infection to a few dozen after vaccination, although the change was not significant. Relatively few convalescent patients were included in the study, and early timepoints after natural infection were not analyzed. In convalescent patients, a median around 84% of post-vaccine SARS-CoV-2-reactive clones were detected only after vaccination, and vaccine-specific priming was suggested by this finding. Nearly all vaccine-specific clones in convalescent patients (304 of 307) were mono-reactive for SARS-CoV-2 spike rather than cross-reactive with common cold coronaviruses.

Receptor amplification or capture employed PCR. Sequencing took place on an Illumina iSeq 100. In the paper's pipeline: Non-productive sequences were removed, and CDR3s that did not start with C, did not end with F or W, or were shorter than 7 amino acids were discarded. Levenshtein distances (stringdist) and unrooted phylogenetic trees (ape) in R version 3.6.1 were used to assess CDR3 homology. TCRdb trimmed public reads at Q25 via fastp, called clones via MiXCR and kept in-frame beta chains. Entries that share a CDR3 protein sequence are merged under the most common genes and DNA. TCRdb's processing, not the study's, gives the V and J calls here. The sample table records about 15,000 distinct CDR3 sequences; about three fifths of these occur just once. The top ten constitute more than 0.95% of the sample. Comment on this clonotype: The target of this receptor is not known. Within one base of it there is no much larger clone, and no base qualities were kept.

The germline V gene gives CDR1 as SGHVS and CDR2 as FNYEAQ. Trimming takes 1 base off V and 5 bases off J; junction bases not matched to a gene: 17. The CDR3 measures 19 amino acids from cysteine to phenylalanine. The retained sequence is limited to the CDR3, 57 bases, with the frame set at the first base. The convalescent patients' positive SARS-CoV-2 PCR tests were from March to December 2020, which was before the Alpha, Beta and Delta variants emerged in the United States. PBMCs were separated from whole blood using Ficoll-Paque Plus gradient centrifugation and then either used fresh or cryopreserved at -140C.

The sample consisted of CD4+ T cells from blood, taken after SARS-CoV-2 vaccination. The chain links TRBV7-6 with TRBJ2-3; 8 of the junction bases match TRBD1. This TCR came from a human donor who had recovered from COVID-19. The CDR3 amino acid sequence is: CASSLVVGGQGLGKDTQYF. The DNA is TGTGCCAGCAGCTTAGTAGTTGGAGGACAGGGTCTGGGAAAAGATACGCAGTATTTT. With all but the CDR3 taken from the reference TRBV7-6 and TRBJ2-3 genes, the full variable domain is: GAGVSQSPRYKVTKRGQDVALRCDPISGHVSLYWYRQALGQGPEFLTYFNYEAQQDKSGLPNDRFSAERPEGSISTLTIQRTEQRDSAMYRCASSLVVGGQGLGKDTQYFGPGTRLTVL.